Listed below are T cell receptor beta chains from one sample, sequenced in a study of blood T cell repertoires in COVID-19. The method was immunoSEQ multiplex PCR; TCRdb's version includes in-frame clones alone and lacks a portion of them. The repertoire consists of 70,000 to 90,000 clones, with 85% to 90% occurring once and the leading ten covering under 1.5%. The specimen was PBMCs or T cells enriched from blood (not recorded which). The receptors originated from a woman in her forties or fifties with acute COVID-19. CDR3s include the opening cysteine and the closing phenylalanine or tryptophan. A D gene is named only where the DNA matches it firmly. Clone size, where shown, is once, few, many, or a class for clones that have expanded.

V gene	J gene	D gene	clone size	CDR3 protein	CDR3 DNA
TRBV19	TRBJ1-3	.	.	CASSISRTIGNTIYF	TGTGCCAGTAGTATATCAAGGACAATTGGAAACACCATATATTTT
TRBV10-1	TRBJ2-5	TRBD2	few	CASSEGLAGQETQYF	TGCGCCAGCAGTGAGGGGCTAGCGGGACAAGAGACCCAGTACTTC
TRBV5-1	TRBJ2-3	TRBD2	.	CASSFVTSGSKTDTQYF	TGCGCCAGCAGCTTCGTCACTAGCGGGAGTAAGACAGATACGCAGTATTTT
TRBV19	TRBJ2-1	TRBD2	.	CASRSKRELDNEQFF	TGTGCCAGTAGATCCAAGCGGGAGTTGGACAATGAGCAGTTCTTC
TRBV19	TRBJ2-1	TRBD2	.	CASRRPGLAGVGEQFF	TGTGCCAGTAGGCGGCCGGGACTAGCGGGAGTTGGTGAGCAGTTCTTC
TRBV19	TRBJ2-7	.	.	CASSIGGGGSSYEQYF	TGTGCCAGTAGTATAGGGGGTGGCGGGTCGTCCTACGAGCAGTACTTC
TRBV3-1/TRBV3-2	TRBJ2-3	TRBD2	.	CASSQAAGGDTDTQYF	TGTGCCAGCAGCCAAGCGGCGGGAGGGGACACAGATACGCAGTATTTT
TRBV10-3	TRBJ2-2	TRBD2	.	CAIYTSGTTHTGELFF	TGTGCCATCTACACCTCCGGGACTACTCACACCGGGGAGCTGTTTTTT
TRBV27	TRBJ2-7	.	once	CASSQTSGGYEQYF	TGTGCCAGCAGTCAGACTAGTGGTGGCTACGAGCAGTACTTC
TRBV27	TRBJ2-7	.	.	CASSFSVAVGEQYF	TGTGCCAGCAGTTTCTCCGTAGCGGTCGGCGAGCAGTACTTC